These T cell receptor beta chains were read from a single sample in a study of T-cell memory formation after mild COVID-19. Via MiXCR, TCRdb re-called the 5' RACE reads, giving one row per CDR3 protein. The sample consists of roughly 400,000 distinct CDR3 sequences, 24% of them appearing once. Sequenced sample: PBMCs or a T cell subset sorted from them (not recorded which). All receptors derive from an adult woman who had mild COVID-19 (a few samples of this study predate the infection). Cell type and time point are not known. The CDR3 runs from the conserved cysteine through the conserved F or W. A D gene is named only where the DNA matches it firmly. Some rows have no size entry. The others give once, few or many, or a class for an expanded clone.

- | few | TRBJ1-1 | TRBV4-1 | TGCGCCAGCAGCCACAGGGGAATAGTTTCGGACACTGAAGCTTTCTTT | CASSHRGIVSDTEAFF
TRBD1 | - | TRBJ1-2 | TRBV10-3 | TGTGCCATCAGTCCCGACAGGGGAACCTATGGCTACACCTTC | CAISPDRGTYGYTF
TRBD1 | many | TRBJ2-5 | TRBV5-4 | TGTGCCAGCAGTTTAAGGACAGGCCAAGAGACCCAGTACTTC | CASSLRTGQETQYF
- | few | TRBJ1-3 | TRBV4-3 | TGCGCCAGCAGCCAAGAGGAAGTCAGGTCCTCTGGAAACACCATATATTTT | CASSQEEVRSSGNTIYF
TRBD1 | - | TRBJ2-6 | TRBV29-1 | TGCAGCGTTGAAGATTGGGACAGGTACTCTGGGGCCAACGTCCTGACTTTC | CSVEDWDRYSGANVLTF
TRBD1 | once | TRBJ2-3 | TRBV20-1 | TGCAGTGCTCAACAGGGGTCCATTTCAGATACGCAGTATTTT | CSAQQGSISDTQYF
- | many | TRBJ2-4 | TRBV11-2 | TGTGCCAGCAGCTTAGTCCAGGGCCCTCCAGATATTCAGTACTTC | CASSLVQGPPDIQYF
- | - | TRBJ2-5 | TRBV7-9 | TGTGCCAGCACCCTGGGGGCAGAGGAGACCCAGTACTTC | CASTLGAEETQYF
TRBD2 | - | TRBJ2-5 | TRBV4-2 | TGTGCCAGCAGCCAAGATACACTAGCGGGGTCGGAGACCCAGTACTTC | CASSQDTLAGSETQYF
- | - | TRBJ1-4 | TRBV15 | TGTGCCACCAGCAGAGATGAGGGGGGAAATGAAAAACTGTTTTTT | CATSRDEGGNEKLFF
TRBD1 | few | TRBJ1-2 | TRBV6-6 | TGTGCCAGCTGGAGGGACAGCCCTATCTATGGCTACACCTTC | CASWRDSPIYGYTF
TRBD2 | - | TRBJ2-1 | TRBV28 | TGTGCCAGCAGTGCCCAGGGTTGGGCGGGAGATTTCGATGAGCAGTTCTTC | CASSAQGWAGDFDEQFF
- | - | TRBJ1-6 | TRBV7-8 | TGTGCCAGCAGCGGCGGAGTTTATAATTCACCCCTCCACTTT | CASSGGVYNSPLHF
- | - | TRBJ1-2 | TRBV27 | TGTGCCAGCAGTTCAGATCTGCAGGGATACTATGGCTACACCTTC | CASSSDLQGYYGYTF
- | few | TRBJ2-3 | TRBV7-3 | TGTGCCAGCAACAATGGAGGGGCGGATACGCAGTATTTT | CASNNGGADTQYF
TRBD2 | few | TRBJ2-3 | TRBV11-3 | TGTGCCAGCAGCTTAGCGAGGCTAGCGGGTACCACAGATACGCAGTATTTT | CASSLARLAGTTDTQYF
- | - | TRBJ1-5 | TRBV5-1 | TGCGCCAGCAGGAAGACAGGCGCTGTCAATCAGCCCCAGCATTTT | CASRKTGAVNQPQHF
- | few | TRBJ2-1 | TRBV6-5 | TGTGCCAGCAGTTACGGGAGTCCAGAGGGTGAGCAGTTCTTC | CASSYGSPEGEQFF
- | - | TRBJ1-1 | TRBV12-3/TRBV12-4 | TGTGCCAGCAGTTTGCCCCAGGTTGTGGGAGCTTTCTTT | CASSLPQVVGAFF
TRBD1 | few | TRBJ1-4 | TRBV3-1 | TGTGCCAGCAGCCCAGGGGGGGGGACTACTAATGAAAAACTGTTTTTT | CASSPGGGTTNEKLFF
- | - | TRBJ1-2 | TRBV6-1 | TGTGCCAGCAGTGAGTCTAACAGAAACTATGGCTACACCTTC | CASSESNRNYGYTF
- | many | TRBJ2-5 | TRBV2 | TGTGCCAGCACTAAGGAGTACAAAGAGACCCAGTACTTC | CASTKEYKETQYF
TRBD1 | - | TRBJ2-1 | TRBV6-5 | TGTGCCAGCAGTTACTCGACAGGGGATTCCTACAATGAGCAGTTCTTC | CASSYSTGDSYNEQFF
- | - | TRBJ2-7 | TRBV19 | TGTGCCACTTCGAATTATTTAGGGAGCTCCTACGAGCAGTACTTC | CATSNYLGSSYEQYF
- | many | TRBJ1-5 | TRBV5-1 | TGCGCCAGCAGCTTCCCAGGGAGCTATAGCAATCAGCCCCAGCATTTT | CASSFPGSYSNQPQHF
- | - | TRBJ1-1 | TRBV20-1 | TGCAGTGCTAGATCTGGTCGAATGGGGAACACTGAAGCTTTCTTT | CSARSGRMGNTEAFF
TRBD1 | many | TRBJ1-5 | TRBV7-9 | TGTGCCAGCAGGGGACAGGGCAATCAGCCCCAGCATTTT | CASRGQGNQPQHF
- | few | TRBJ1-2 | TRBV29-1 | TGCAGCGTTGAAGAAACCTATGGCTACACCTTC | CSVEETYGYTF
TRBD1 | - | TRBJ1-2 | TRBV20-1 | TGCAGTGCTGGACAGGGCGGAGGCTACACCTTC | CSAGQGGGYTF
- | - | TRBJ2-7 | TRBV30 | TGTGCCTGGAGTTCCCAAGGACGAAACGAGCAGTACTTC | CAWSSQGRNEQYF
TRBD2 | many | TRBJ2-3 | TRBV6-4 | TGTGCCAGCAGTGAGCGGGGGGCCACAGATACGCAGTATTTT | CASSERGATDTQYF
- | few | TRBJ2-1 | TRBV5-1 | TGCGCCAGCAGCTTGATGTCAGGGAGCCATAGTGAGCAGTTCTTC | CASSLMSGSHSEQFF
- | few | TRBJ1-1 | TRBV20-1 | TGCAGTGCTCAGAAGGACAGCTATGAAGCTTTCTTT | CSAQKDSYEAFF
TRBD1 | - | TRBJ1-1 | TRBV6-5 | TGTGCCAGCAGTCGGGACAGGGGGGACACTGAAGCTTTCTTT | CASSRDRGDTEAFF
TRBD1 | - | TRBJ1-1 | TRBV5-1 | TGCGCCAGCAGCTTACCGGGACAGAGGGTTGAAGCTTTCTTT | CASSLPGQRVEAFF
TRBD2 | once | TRBJ2-1 | TRBV9 | TGTGCCAGCCTTGGGGGGGGCAATGAGCAGTTCTTC | CASLGGGNEQFF
- | few | TRBJ1-2 | TRBV5-1 | TGCGCCAGCAGTACTGACCCGGGCTATGGCTACACCTTC | CASSTDPGYGYTF
- | - | TRBJ1-4 | TRBV7-2 | TGTGCCAGCAGCTTTCGATTTTCGGGTGAAAAACTGTTTTTT | CASSFRFSGEKLFF
- | - | TRBJ1-1 | TRBV18 | TGTGCCAGCTCACCAATCGTCACAGGAAGGGGGACGAACACTGAAGCTTTCTTT | CASSPIVTGRGTNTEAFF
- | few | TRBJ2-4 | TRBV5-4 | TGTGCCAGCAGCTTGGACTTAATGGTGAACATTCAGTACTTC | CASSLDLMVNIQYF
TRBD2 | few | TRBJ2-1 | TRBV5-1 | TGCGCCAGCGCACTAGCGGGAGGTCCTTACAATGAGCAGTTCTTC | CASALAGGPYNEQFF
TRBD2 | few | TRBJ2-5 | TRBV24-1 | TGTGCCACCAGGAGGACTAGCGGGGAGACCCAGTACTTC | CATRRTSGETQYF
TRBD2 | few | TRBJ2-2 | TRBV7-2 | TGTGCCAGCGAAGACCTAGCGGGAGTTTACGGGGAGCTGTTTTTT | CASEDLAGVYGELFF